The clone carrying this T cell receptor beta chain was detected many times. Its target is not known. The data are from a study of T cell repertoires in cytomegalovirus infection. Points from the study as a whole: Within the response measured ex vivo, HLA-C-restricted CMV-specific TCR beta clonotypes were dominant. Frequencies of public TCR beta families were cumulated, and this identified carriers of CMV plus the relevant HLA.

CDR1 and CDR2 from the germline V gene are SGHTA and FQGNSA. This CDR3 is built from 15 residues. V lost 5 bases to trimming and J lost 12 bases, with 20 bases between them. TCRdb processed the reads anew with MiXCR; each CDR3 protein has one entry. The table has 250,000 or so distinct CDR3 sequences, around 8.7% seen once. Sequenced material: PBMCs. V and J are TRBV7-2 and TRBJ1-6; no definite D call. This receptor was taken from a human donor in good health (CMV status not recorded). Some clones in this sample may be carry-over from other donors' samples. The CDR3 DNA follows: TGTGCCAGCAGCCCCGACAATTCTCCGGTCGAACCCCTCCACTTT. Translated, it gives CASSPDNSPVEPLHF.